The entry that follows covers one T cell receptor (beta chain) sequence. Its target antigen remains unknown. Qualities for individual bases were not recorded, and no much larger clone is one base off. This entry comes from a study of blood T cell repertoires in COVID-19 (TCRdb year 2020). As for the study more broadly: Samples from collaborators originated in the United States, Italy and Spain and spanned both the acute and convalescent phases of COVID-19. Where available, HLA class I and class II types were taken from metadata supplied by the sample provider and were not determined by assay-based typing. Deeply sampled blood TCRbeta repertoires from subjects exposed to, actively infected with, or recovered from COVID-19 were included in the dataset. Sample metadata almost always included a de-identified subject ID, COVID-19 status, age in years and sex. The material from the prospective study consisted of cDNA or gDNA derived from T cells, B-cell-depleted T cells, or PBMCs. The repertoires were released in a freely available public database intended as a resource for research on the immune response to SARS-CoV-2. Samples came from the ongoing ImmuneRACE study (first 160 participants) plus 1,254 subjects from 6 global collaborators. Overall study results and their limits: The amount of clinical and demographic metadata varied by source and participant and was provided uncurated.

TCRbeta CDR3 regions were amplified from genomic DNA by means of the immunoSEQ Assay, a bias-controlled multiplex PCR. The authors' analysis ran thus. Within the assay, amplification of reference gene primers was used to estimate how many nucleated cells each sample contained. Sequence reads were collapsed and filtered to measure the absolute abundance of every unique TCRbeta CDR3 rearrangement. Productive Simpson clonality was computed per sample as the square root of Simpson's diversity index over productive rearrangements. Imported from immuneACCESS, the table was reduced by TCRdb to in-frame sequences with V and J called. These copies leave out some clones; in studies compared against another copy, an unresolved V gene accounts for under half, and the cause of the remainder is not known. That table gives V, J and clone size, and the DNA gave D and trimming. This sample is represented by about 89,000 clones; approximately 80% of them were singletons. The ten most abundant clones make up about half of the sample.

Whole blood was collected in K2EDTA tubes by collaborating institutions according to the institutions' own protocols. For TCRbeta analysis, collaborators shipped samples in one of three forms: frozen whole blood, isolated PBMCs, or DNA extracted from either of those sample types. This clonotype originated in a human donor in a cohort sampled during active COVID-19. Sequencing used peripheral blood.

The DNA sequence is given as TGTGCCACCAGTGATCCCGGACAGGAGGGGACAGATACGCAGTATTTT. Translation gives CATSDPGQEGTDTQYF. The V and J segments used are TRBV24-1 and TRBJ2-3; the D gene is possibly TRBD1, with 7 bases matching. Taken from cysteine to phenylalanine, the CDR3 has 16 residues. CDR3 DNA only is kept here, 48 bases in frame from base 1. Between the V and J ends, shortened by 3 bases and 3 bases respectively, the junction contains 15 bases. CDR1 and CDR2, looked up from the germline V gene, are KGHDR and SFDVKD.